The 10 T cell receptor beta chains in this list originate from one sample, sequenced in a study of CD8+CD57+ T cells in acquired aplastic anemia. TCR beta VDJ and CDR3 profiling used genomic DNA as template. MiXCR, applied by TCRdb to the reads, yields one record per CDR3 protein. The sample has about half a million distinct CDR3 sequences, around 30% seen once; the top ten hold around 0.82%. Patients sequenced had flow cytometry evidence of CD8+CD57+ cell expansion. The material sequenced was sorted CD4+, CD8+, or CD8+CD57+ T cells (not recorded which) from PBMCs. The receptors originated from a human donor with aplastic anemia.

V usage is TRBV29-1 and J usage is TRBJ2-7; 7 nucleotides agree with TRBD2. Looked up from germline, CDR1 is SQVTM and CDR2 is ANQGSEA. The trim removed 4 bases at V and 4 bases at J, leaving 7 bases unmatched. The CDR3 sequence is 13 residues long. CDR3: CSVAGLGGYEQYF. CDR3 bases: TGCAGCGTTGCAGGACTAGGCGGTTACGAGCAGTACTTC.

The chain links TRBV10-3 to TRBJ1-1; no definite D call. CDR1 and CDR2 from the germline V gene are ENHRY and SYGVKD. Trimming took 10 bases from V and 10 from J, leaving 13 bases between them. The CDR3 contains 10 residues. CDR3 nucleotide sequence: TGTGCCAGCGGAACCATAAGAGCTTTCTTT. Translated, it gives CASGTIRAFF.

This clonotype was observed many times. The V gene is TRBV19, the J gene TRBJ2-7, with 7 positions matching TRBD1. CDR1 is LNHDA, CDR2 SQIVND, per germline (reference sequence). The CDR3 spans 13 residues. The ends lost 4 bases at V and 3 bases at J; junction bases unmatched: 3. The CDR3 protein is CASSNGQVYEQYF. Written as DNA, the CDR3 is TGTGCCAGTAGTAATGGACAGGTCTACGAGCAGTACTTC.

This clonotype has ten or more counts. CDR3 protein: CSAWGQGAGNTIYF. The CDR3 nucleotides are TGCAGTGCTTGGGGACAGGGGGCTGGAAACACCATATATTTT. The chain combines TRBV20-1 with TRBJ1-3; 11 nucleotides match TRBD1. Germline CDR1 and CDR2: DFQATT and SNEGSKA (reference sequence). This CDR3 has 14 residues. The V gene end was trimmed by 5 bases and the J gene end by 2 bases; junction bases not matched to a gene: 2.

This clonotype was counted ten times or more. The gene calls are TRBV7-2 and TRBJ2-7; TRBD1 is a possible D gene (6 bases). CDR3 length equals 16 residues. Germline CDR1 is SGHTA and CDR2 is FQGNSA. Trimming shortened V by 0 bases and J by 2 bases, and 14 bases separated the two germline ends. In nucleotides, the CDR3 is TGTGCCAGCAGCTTAGCGGCAACAGGGAAAACCTACGAGCAGTACTTC. Protein product: CASSLAATGKTYEQYF.

For this clonotype: This may arise from a read error, as a much more abundant clone is one base away. A read error is likely, as this CDR3 ends without the conserved phenylalanine or tryptophan. The chain is built from TRBV24-1 and TRBJ2-1; 8 bases are a match to TRBD1. The CDR3 is 15 amino acids. The V and J ends lost 6 bases and 8 bases, in that order; junction bases with no gene match: 11. Germline CDR1 and CDR2: KGHDR and SFDVKD. The CDR3 is CATSKRTGIDYEQFL. CDR3 sequence (DNA): TGTGCCACCAGTAAGCGGACAGGGATAGACTATGAGCAGTTCCTC.

This clonotype was observed at least ten times. The V and J genes are TRBV12-3 or TRBV12-4 and TRBJ2-7; 10 bases line up with TRBD1. V lost 6 bases, J lost 4 bases, and 9 bases stayed unmatched. CDR3 length: 15 amino acids. The CDR3 DNA reads as TGTGCCAGCAGACCCCAGACAGGGGGCAGTTACGAGCAGTACTTC. Protein sequence: CASRPQTGGSYEQYF.

This CDR3 reads CASSLRGAPTYEQYF. As DNA, the CDR3 is TGTGCCAGCAGTTTGCGGGGGGCTCCGACCTACGAGCAGTACTTC. This chain links TRBV7-8 with TRBJ2-7; 8 bases are shared with TRBD2. Germline values: CDR1 SGHVS, CDR2 FQNEAQ. This CDR3 is built from 15 residues. The J segment lost 2 bases and the V segment lost 6 bases, leaving 9 bases of the junction unmatched.

As concerns this clonotype: Possible read error: a much larger clone is one base away. Given the absence of the conserved phenylalanine or tryptophan at the CDR3 end, a read error is likely. The rearrangement links TRBV7-9 to TRBJ2-7; D not certain. This CDR3 contains 14 residues. Germline V lookup: CDR1 SEHNR, CDR2 FQNEAQ (reference sequence). Trimming shortened V by 0 bases and J by 7 bases, and 13 bases separated the two germline ends. CDR3 DNA sequence: TGTGCCAGCAGCTTAGCTTCTACAAGGCGGGAGCAGTACCTC. Translation: CASSLASTRREQYL.

This clonotype was counted between two and nine times. This chain joins TRBV19 and TRBJ1-5; TRBD1 matches 11 bases. After removal of 10 bases from V and 5 bases from J, the junction contained 13 bases not matched to a gene. The CDR3 loop spans 16 amino acids. The germline V gene encodes CDR1 LNHDA and CDR2 SQIVND (reference sequence). DNA for the CDR3: TGTGCCACCCGGAGAGGGGACAGGGGGATTGATCAGCCCCAGCATTTT. Its protein is CATRRGDRGIDQPQHF. Looking up the rest from reference TRBV19 and TRBJ1-5 gives the full variable domain: DGGITQSPKYLFRKEGQNVTLSCEQNLNHDAMYWYRQDPGQGLRLIYYSQIVNDFQKGDIAEGYSVSREKKESFPLTVTSAQKNPTAFYLCATRRGDRGIDQPQHFGDGTRLSIL.